One and the same sample provided the 24 T cell receptor beta chains below, sequenced in a study of T cell changes during pregnancy in multiple sclerosis. Repertoires were generated with immunoSEQ multiplex PCR, while TCRdb's copy carries only in-frame clones and drops some. The sample has roughly 67,000 clones; about nine tenths are singletons. Specimen: peripheral blood, collected in the second trimester of pregnancy. The receptors originated from a female donor with multiple sclerosis, enrolled in a pregnancy study.

The chain recombines TRBV6-4 with TRBJ2-3; 11 bases agree with TRBD2. V lost 0 bases, J lost 3 bases, and 2 bases stayed unmatched. This CDR3 contains 16 residues. CDR1 and CDR2 from the germline V gene are MRHNA and SNTAGT. The CDR3 region is CASSDSASGGTDTQYF. CDR3 bases: TGTGCCAGCAGTGACTCGGCTAGCGGGGGGACAGATACGCAGTATTTT.

V and J are TRBV29-1 and TRBJ1-1, with D perhaps matching TRBD1 (5 bases). V lost 7 bases and J 5 bases, leaving 17 bases between the germline ends. The CDR3 extends over 13 amino acids. Germline CDR1 reads SQVTM; CDR2 reads ANQGSEA. CDR3 region: CSGRSGIGTEAFF. The CDR3 DNA sequence: TGCAGCGGGCGATCAGGGATCGGTACTGAAGCTTTCTTT.

The chain recombines TRBV5-6 with TRBJ1-1; D may be TRBD1 (6 bases). The ends were cut back, 4 bases at V and 4 bases at J, with 11 bases in the middle. Germline CDR1 reads SGHDT; CDR2 reads YYEEEE. This CDR3 spans 13 amino acids. CDR3 loop: CASSRQETTEAFF. In DNA, the CDR3 is TGTGCCAGCAGCCGACAGGAAACCACTGAAGCTTTCTTT.

The J gene is TRBJ1-4, the V gene TRBV4-3; 7 positions match TRBD1. The CDR3 has 18 amino acids. With 0 bases clipped from V and 3 bases from J, the junction kept 10 bases outside the gene matches. Germline V gives CDR1 LGHNA, CDR2 YSLEER. CDR3 sequence reads: CASSQDRQGASSNEKLFF. DNA of the CDR3: TGCGCCAGCAGCCAAGATCGACAGGGTGCTTCTTCTAATGAAAAACTGTTTTTT.

This clone was seen only once. The chain combines TRBV25-1 with TRBJ1-4, with TRBD1 matching 9 bases. Germline values: CDR1 MGHDK, CDR2 SYGVNS. The CDR3 has 13 residues. Trimming removed 9 bases from V and 5 bases from J; junction bases left unmatched: 4. Here the CDR3 DNA reads TGTGCCAGTCGGGACAGGGTGAATGAAAAACTGTTTTTT. Protein sequence: CASRDRVNEKLFF.

The chain recombines TRBV6-1 with TRBJ2-7; 9 bases are a match to TRBD1. Unmatched junction bases numbered 2, after V lost 6 bases and J lost 2 bases. Germline V gene data show CDR1 as MNHNS and CDR2 as SASEGT. The CDR3 contains 13 residues. The CDR3 sequence: CASRRTGAYEQYF. The DNA for the CDR3 is TGTGCCAGCAGAAGGACAGGGGCCTACGAGCAGTACTTC.

This chain links TRBV18 with TRBJ2-1; TRBD2 might be the D (5 bases). This CDR3 has 16 amino acids. Germline V gene data show CDR1 as KGHSH and CDR2 as LQKENI. Trimming left V 3 bases short and J 5 bases short, with 17 bases between. CDR3 loop: CASSPFQDFVHNEQFF. CDR3 nucleotides: TGTGCCAGCTCACCCTTCCAGGACTTCGTACACAATGAGCAGTTCTTC.

This sequence joins TRBV11-3 and TRBJ1-3; D uncertain. CDR3 length: 13 amino acids. V lost 0 bases, J lost 3 bases, and 3 bases lay in between. Germline V CDR1 and CDR2: SGHNT, YENEEA. The CDR3 region has the DNA TGTGCCAGCAGCTTAGATTATGGAAACACCATATATTTT. Translated: CASSLDYGNTIYF.

The chain is built from TRBV19 and TRBJ2-7; perhaps TRBD2 as D (5 bases). The CDR3 sequence is 15 residues long. CDR1 and CDR2 from the germline V gene are LNHDA and SQIVND (reference sequence). V was clipped by 3 bases and J by 5 bases, with 17 bases between them. Written as DNA, the CDR3 is TGTGCCAGTAGTATGATTAGCGCGAGTCCCCACGAGCAGTACTTC. Translated, it gives CASSMISASPHEQYF. Using reference TRBV19 and TRBJ2-7 for the parts outside the CDR3, the full variable domain is DGGITQSPKYLFRKEGQNVTLSCEQNLNHDAMYWYRQDPGQGLRLIYYSQIVNDFQKGDIAEGYSVSREKKESFPLTVTSAQKNPTAFYLCASSMISASPHEQYFGPGTRLTVT.

The chain uses TRBV4-2 and TRBJ2-7, with D possibly being TRBD2 (5 bases). Germline assignment: CDR1 LGHNA and CDR2 YNFKEQ. CDR3 length: 14 amino acids. Deletions cut 3 bases from V and 4 bases from J, with 13 bases between. Here the CDR3 reads CASSQFEGRYEQYF. In DNA form, the CDR3 reads TGTGCCAGCAGCCAGTTCGAGGGCAGATACGAGCAGTACTTC.

The chain links TRBV6-1 to TRBJ1-1; possibly TRBD1 for D (6 bases). The V end was cut by 7 bases, the J end by 0 bases, with 15 bases between. Germline loops: CDR1 MNHNS, CDR2 SASEGT. This CDR3 spans 15 amino acids. The CDR3 loop is CASTRPGDMNTEAFF. The CDR3 DNA reads as TGTGCCAGCACCCGGCCAGGGGACATGAACACTGAAGCTTTCTTT.

V and J are TRBV5-1 and TRBJ1-1; 8 positions match TRBD1. Germline CDR1 is SGHRS and CDR2 is YFSETQ. The length of the CDR3 is 15 residues. After removal of 4 bases from V and 5 bases from J, the junction contained 10 bases not matched to a gene. CDR3 bases: TGCGCCAGCAGCGTGTTCAGGGGGCATGGGACTGAAGCTTTCTTT. This gives the protein CASSVFRGHGTEAFF.

This clone was detected once. The chain joins TRBV27 to TRBJ1-5, with D unresolved. The CDR3 has 13 residues. Germline loops: CDR1 MNHEY, CDR2 SMNVEV (reference sequence). V was trimmed by 4 bases and J by 5 bases, leaving 9 bases between them. CDR3 bases: TGTGCCAGCAGTTCTTACGGGGATCAGCCCCAGCATTTT. Its protein is CASSSYGDQPQHF.

The chain couples TRBV6-5 to TRBJ1-1; D is unclear. The CDR3 length is 13 residues. V was trimmed by 5 bases and J by 2 bases, leaving 9 bases between them. Per the germline V gene, CDR1 is MNHEY and CDR2 is SVGAGI. CDR3 loop: CASSNEVNTEAFF. CDR3 sequence (DNA): TGTGCCAGCAGTAACGAGGTCAACACTGAAGCTTTCTTT.

This clone was detected only once. V gene TRBV29-1 combines with J gene TRBJ2-2, with 7 bases that match TRBD1. The CDR3 is made up of 14 amino acids. The J segment lost 5 bases and the V segment lost 1 base, leaving 4 bases of the junction unmatched. Germline values: CDR1 SQVTM, CDR2 ANQGSEA. CDR3 protein: CSVEGQGDTGELFF. DNA of the CDR3: TGCAGCGTTGAAGGTCAGGGGGATACCGGGGAGCTGTTTTTT.

The chain carries TRBV7-2 and TRBJ2-3; D unresolved. With 1 base removed from V and 0 bases from J, the gap between germline ends came to 8 bases. Germline CDR1 is SGHTA and CDR2 is FQGNSA. The CDR3 loop spans 15 amino acids. The CDR3 reads CASSLDYTSTDTQYF. The CDR3 DNA reads as TGTGCCAGCAGCTTAGACTATACTAGCACAGATACGCAGTATTTT.

The V call is TRBV14, the J call TRBJ1-1; D perhaps matches TRBD1 (5 bases). The germline gives CDR1 SGHDN, CDR2 FVKESK. V was clipped by 4 bases and J by 9 bases, with 18 bases between them. The CDR3 consists of 14 residues. CDR3 sequence (DNA): TGTGCCAGCAGCCTAGCGGGGGTAGGGACCCAAGCTTTCTTT. Translation gives CASSLAGVGTQAFF.

The rearrangement uses TRBV30 and TRBJ2-1, with 8 bases lining up with TRBD1. Germline values: CDR1 GTSNPN, CDR2 SVGIG (reference sequence). The CDR3 spans 12 residues. After removal of 3 bases from V and 9 bases from J, the junction contained 4 bases not matched to a gene. The CDR3 protein is CAWSRQGSEQFF. DNA of the CDR3: TGTGCCTGGAGCAGACAGGGGAGTGAGCAGTTCTTC. Full variable domain (missing parts from reference TRBV30 and TRBJ2-1): SQTIHQWPATLVQPVGSPLSLECTVEGTSNPNLYWYRQAAGRGLQLLFYSVGIGQISSEVPQNLSASRPQDRQFILSSKKLLLSDSGFYLCAWSRQGSEQFFGPGTRLTVL.

This clone was observed once. The chain is built from TRBV5-1 and TRBJ2-3; TRBD2 matches at 8 bases. Trimming took 4 bases from V and 2 from J; bases not matched to a gene: 9. Germline V lookup: CDR1 SGHRS, CDR2 YFSETQ. CDR3 length equals 16 residues. The CDR3 DNA sequence: TGCGCCAGCAGCCCCTTAACGGGAGGGAACACAGATACGCAGTATTTT. It is translated as CASSPLTGGNTDTQYF.

The genes are TRBV7-2 and TRBJ2-5; D is uncertain. CDR3 length: 12 amino acids. Germline CDR1 and CDR2: SGHTA and FQGNSA. V lost 5 bases and J 1 base, leaving 5 bases between the germline ends. CDR3 nucleotides: TGTGCCAGCAGCGTCATCCAAGAGACCCAGTACTTC. This encodes CASSVIQETQYF.

CDR3 region: CASTQGAIDNEQFF. CDR3 DNA sequence: TGTGCCAGCACCCAGGGGGCGATCGACAATGAGCAGTTCTTC. J is TRBJ2-1 and V is TRBV28, with 8 nucleotides matching TRBD1. The CDR3 runs 14 residues. The junction had 7 bases not matched to a gene; V was cut back by 7 bases and J by 5 bases. Germline loops: CDR1 MDHEN, CDR2 SYDVKM.

This clone was seen a single time. This chain joins TRBV4-2 and TRBJ2-7; 7 bases map to TRBD2. V was clipped by 0 bases and J by 3 bases; unmatched bases: 14. The CDR3 is 18 residues long. The germline gives CDR1 LGHNA, CDR2 YNFKEQ. This chain's CDR3 is CASSQDPQLASLFYEQYF. DNA for the CDR3: TGTGCCAGCAGCCAAGATCCCCAACTAGCGAGCTTATTCTACGAGCAGTACTTC.

A single count supports this clone. The chain carries TRBV4-3 and TRBJ2-7, with TRBD2 matching 13 bases. The V segment lost 0 bases and the J segment 4 bases; nucleotides outside the gene matches: 9. Germline V gene data show CDR1 as LGHNA and CDR2 as YSLEER. The CDR3 runs 18 residues. Here the CDR3 DNA reads TGCGCCAGCAGCCAAGAAGGGGGGACTAGCGGGGCTTTTTACGAGCAGTACTTC. Its protein is CASSQEGGTSGAFYEQYF.

V is TRBV5-6 and J is TRBJ2-2, with D tentatively TRBD1 (6 bases). Between the trimmed V and J ends, which lost 5 bases and 4 bases, there was a span of 18 bases. Germline loops: CDR1 SGHDT, CDR2 YYEEEE. This CDR3 has 16 amino acids. CDR3 loop: CASRSRGTRGTGELFF. CDR3 sequence (DNA): TGTGCCAGCAGGTCCAGAGGGACAAGGGGCACCGGGGAGCTGTTTTTT.